The present T cell receptor beta chain was sequenced within a study of early T cells in non-severe SARS-CoV-2 infection. Study in general: Chains were unpaired, as sequencing was done on bulk RNA from unsorted whole blood.

Individual cDNA molecules received unique molecular identifiers during library preparation. TCRdb ran MiXCR on the 5' RACE reads and lists one entry per CDR3 protein. The sample records some 46,000 distinct CDR3 sequences, 5.5% to 7.5% being singletons. Germline CDR1 MNHEY, CDR2 SVGAGI. The germline V and J ends were trimmed by 0 bases and 18 bases, with 15 bases remaining between them. CDR3 length equals 13 residues. Study-wide results and caveats: Anti-spike CD8 specificities were favored by VDJdb matching, whose results missed private and CD4 specificities.

This clonotype was observed at least ten times. The antigen is unknown. The source was whole blood, collected at baseline. The sequence was obtained from an adult who was a healthcare worker with PCR-confirmed SARS-CoV-2 infection or an uninfected control (not recorded which). V and J are TRBV6-5 and TRBJ1-6; D gene uncertain. CDR3: CASSYSRDGLSHF. CDR3 coding DNA: TGTGCCAGCAGTTACTCGAGAGATGGTTTGTCCCACTTT.